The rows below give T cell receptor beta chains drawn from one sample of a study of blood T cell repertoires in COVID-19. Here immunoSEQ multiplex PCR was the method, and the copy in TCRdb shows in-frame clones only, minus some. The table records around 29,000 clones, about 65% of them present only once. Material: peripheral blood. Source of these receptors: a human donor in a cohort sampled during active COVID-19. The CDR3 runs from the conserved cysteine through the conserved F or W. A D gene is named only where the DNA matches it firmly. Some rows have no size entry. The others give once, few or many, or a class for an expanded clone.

CASSTVRTGGLEAFF | TGTGCCAGCAGCACCGTCCGGACAGGGGGCCTTGAAGCTTTCTTT | TRBJ1-1 | TRBV2 | TRBD1 | .
CASSFKRGASTDTQYF | TGTGCCAGCAGCTTCAAGCGGGGCGCCTCCACAGATACGCAGTATTTT | TRBJ2-3 | TRBV7-6 | TRBD2 | .
CASSSGRGDTQYF | TGTGCCAGCAGTAGCGGGAGGGGAGATACGCAGTATTTT | TRBJ2-3 | TRBV2 | TRBD2 | .
CASSRGQGVVSYEQYF | TGTGCCAGCAGCCGGGGACAGGGGGTCGTCTCCTACGAGCAGTACTTC | TRBJ2-7 | TRBV11-2 | TRBD1 | few
CASSYQGTDQETQYF | TGTGCCAGCAGTTACCAAGGGACAGACCAAGAGACCCAGTACTTC | TRBJ2-5 | TRBV6-5 | TRBD1 | .
CASSQDWRSEQYF | TGTGCCAGCAGCCAAGATTGGAGGAGCGAGCAGTACTTC | TRBJ2-7 | TRBV14 | . | .
CASSYGGYEQFF | TGTGCCAGCAGTTACGGGGGGTATGAGCAGTTCTTC | TRBJ2-1 | TRBV6-5 | . | .
CASGLGQRGYEQYF | TGTGCTAGTGGTTTGGGACAGCGGGGCTACGAGCAGTACTTC | TRBJ2-7 | TRBV12-5 | TRBD2 | .
CAGKDRDGTEAFF | TGTGCCGGCAAGGACCGGGATGGGACTGAAGCTTTCTTT | TRBJ1-1 | TRBV12-3/TRBV12-4 | . | .
CASKESGENIQYF | TGTGCCAGTAAAGAGTCCGGGGAAAACATTCAGTACTTC | TRBJ2-4 | TRBV19 | . | .
CASSGRQGFSGANVLTF | TGTGCCAGCAGTGGAAGACAGGGTTTCTCTGGGGCCAACGTCCTGACTTTC | TRBJ2-6 | TRBV25-1 | TRBD1 | .
CASGDPVAGDTQYF | TGCGCCAGCGGTGATCCGGTAGCGGGGGATACGCAGTATTTT | TRBJ2-3 | TRBV10-1 | TRBD2 | .
CASRGGDGSPLHF | TGTGCCAGCAGGGGGGGGGACGGATCACCCCTCCACTTT | TRBJ1-6 | TRBV6-5 | . | .
CASSLAAAPGNTIYF | TGTGCCAGCAGCTTAGCAGCCGCTCCGGGAAACACCATATATTTT | TRBJ1-3 | TRBV7-7 | . | .
CASRRLAGNYNEQFF | TGTGCCAGCAGAAGACTAGCGGGGAATTACAATGAGCAGTTCTTC | TRBJ2-1 | TRBV11-2 | TRBD2 | .
CASRTSGGITDTQYF | TGTGCCAGCAGGACTAGCGGGGGGATCACAGATACGCAGTATTTT | TRBJ2-3 | TRBV25-1 | TRBD2 | once
CASSFEGSGRATEAFF | TGTGCCAGCAGCTTTGAGGGGTCAGGGAGGGCCACTGAAGCTTTCTTT | TRBJ1-1 | TRBV7-9 | . | .
CASSFRPSGWADTQYF | TGTGCCAGCAGCTTCCGGCCTAGCGGGTGGGCAGATACGCAGTATTTT | TRBJ2-3 | TRBV7-9 | TRBD2 | .
CASSAPLAENEQFF | TGTGCCAGCAGCGCGCCCTTAGCGGAGAATGAGCAGTTCTTC | TRBJ2-1 | TRBV7-2 | . | .
CASSLQQGTSNEKLFF | TGTGCCAGCTCATTACAACAGGGAACTTCTAATGAAAAACTGTTTTTT | TRBJ1-4 | TRBV18 | . | .
CATRGSLSYGYTF | TGTGCCACCAGAGGCTCACTAAGTTATGGCTACACCTTC | TRBJ1-2 | TRBV24-1 | . | .
CASSWGRGNQPQHF | TGTGCCAGCAGCTGGGGGCGAGGCAATCAGCCCCAGCATTTT | TRBJ1-5 | TRBV6-2/TRBV6-3 | . | .
CASSTGGDYGYTF | TGTGCCAGCAGTACCGGCGGTGACTATGGCTACACCTTC | TRBJ1-2 | TRBV28 | . | .
CASSGDRERAGGNEQFF | TGTGCCAGCAGTGGCGACAGGGAGAGGGCTGGGGGCAATGAGCAGTTCTTC | TRBJ2-1 | TRBV28 | TRBD1 | .
CASRYRLMNTGELFF | TGTGCCAGCAGGTATCGACTGATGAACACCGGGGAGCTGTTTTTT | TRBJ2-2 | TRBV5-5 | . | .
CASSRGADADTQYF | TGCGCCAGCAGCAGAGGCGCAGACGCAGATACGCAGTATTTT | TRBJ2-3 | TRBV4-3 | . | .
CASSPSTGMIGELFF | TGTGCCAGCTCACCGAGCACAGGGATGATCGGGGAGCTGTTTTTT | TRBJ2-2 | TRBV18 | . | .
CASRDQGSRNQPQHF | TGTGCCAGTAGGGATCAGGGGAGTAGGAATCAGCCCCAGCATTTT | TRBJ1-5 | TRBV19 | . | .
CASRDSGYYEQYF | TGTGCCAGCAGAGACAGTGGATACTACGAGCAGTACTTC | TRBJ2-7 | TRBV2 | . | .
CASSQAGFGRTDTQYF | TGTGCCAGCAGCCAGGCGGGATTTGGCAGGACAGATACGCAGTATTTT | TRBJ2-3 | TRBV3-1/TRBV3-2 | . | .
CASSLVSGTDTQYF | TGTGCCAGCAGCTTGGTTTCGGGGACAGATACGCAGTATTTT | TRBJ2-3 | TRBV5-4 | . | many
CASSILTSGSTDTQYF | TGTGCCAGTAGTATCCTCACTAGCGGCAGCACAGATACGCAGTATTTT | TRBJ2-3 | TRBV19 | TRBD2 | .